Presented here are 10 T cell receptor beta chains from one specimen sequenced in a study of monozygotic twins with inflammatory bowel disease. With the 5' RACE reads reprocessed, TCRdb shows one record per CDR3 protein and no DNA. The sample has more than 300,000 distinct CDR3 sequences. Specimen: blood. The receptor source for this set is a human donor with ulcerative colitis or Crohn's disease, or a healthy co-twin of an affected twin (not recorded which).

The rearrangement joins TRBV12-3 or TRBV12-4 to TRBJ2-7; TCRdb's assignment of TRBD2 cannot be checked, as there is no DNA. The CDR3 runs to 16 residues. CDR3: CASSHGTSGRAYEQYF.

V gene TRBV4-1 combines with J gene TRBJ1-2. CDR3 size: 12 residues. Per germline, CDR1 MGHRA and CDR2 YSYEKL. The CDR3 loop reads CASSQDDYGYTF.

The chain is built from TRBV28 and TRBJ2-1; lacking DNA, the TRBD2 call made by TCRdb goes unchecked. There are 17 residues in the CDR3. Germline V gene sequence: CDR1 MDHEN, CDR2 SYDVKM. This CDR3 reads CASSPGDEREGYNEQFF. Full variable domain (missing parts from reference TRBV28 and TRBJ2-1): DVKVTQSSRYLVKRTGEKVFLECVQDMDHENMFWYRQDPGLGLRLIYFSYDVKMKEKGDIPEGYSVSREKKERFSLILESASTNQTSMYLCASSPGDEREGYNEQFFGPGTRLTVL.

The J gene is TRBJ2-5, the V gene TRBV5-1; the D call from TCRdb, TRBD2, cannot be confirmed without DNA. Germline CDR1 and CDR2: SGHRS and YFSETQ. The CDR3 runs 15 residues. This CDR3 reads CASSYQGTTQETQYF.

The chain combines TRBV5-6 with TRBJ2-3. The CDR3 spans 16 residues. Per the germline V gene, CDR1 is SGHDT and CDR2 is YYEEEE. The CDR3 reads CASSLPTLRWQETQYF.

This chain uses TRBV12-3 or TRBV12-4 with TRBJ2-4; TCRdb returns TRBD2, unconfirmable since there is no DNA. The CDR3 has 15 amino acids. The CDR3 protein is CASSTPAGAANIQYF.

The gene calls are TRBV7-2 and TRBJ2-3; TCRdb's D call, TRBD2, is unchecked because there is no DNA. This CDR3 has 16 amino acids. The germline CDR1 and CDR2 sequences are SGHTA and FQGNSA. CDR3 loop: CASSLGGRRGRDTQYF.

The chain recombines TRBV5-1 with TRBJ1-2; the D call from TCRdb, TRBD1, cannot be confirmed without DNA. This CDR3 has 15 amino acids. Germline lookup yields CDR1 SGHRS and CDR2 YFSETQ. The CDR3 sequence is CASSSDGRGVIGYTF. Looking up the rest from reference TRBV5-1 and TRBJ1-2 gives the full variable domain: KAGVTQTPRYLIKTRGQQVTLSCSPISGHRSVSWYQQTPGQGLQFLFEYFSETQRNKGNFPGRFSGRQFSNSRSEMNVSTLELGDSALYLCASSSDGRGVIGYTFGSGTRLTVV.

The V gene is TRBV4-2, the J gene TRBJ2-7; TCRdb reports TRBD1, a call that lacks DNA to check it against. Germline V gives CDR1 LGHNA, CDR2 YNFKEQ. The CDR3 has 15 residues. The CDR3 is CASSQDWAGSAEQYF.

The chain carries TRBV7-2 and TRBJ1-3; TCRdb proposes TRBD1, but this gene call is untestable without DNA. In germline, CDR1 is SGHTA, CDR2 FQGNSA. This CDR3 has 16 residues. The CDR3 sequence is CASSRWTGPSGNTIYF.